The T cell receptor (beta chain) described here comes from a study of PD-1 blockade in mismatch repair-deficient tumors. Study context: All were previously treated, progressing patients with some twelve mismatch repair-deficient cancer types. Study-wide results and limits: Tumor-resident clones, often undetectable pretreatment in blood, expanded then contracted after pembrolizumab.

Method: immunoSEQ multiplex PCR; TCRdb's copy keeps in-frame clones and lacks some. Here the sample spans about 120,000 clones, about three quarters being singletons. To note about this clone: What it binds is unknown.

All patients were mismatch repair deficient, assessed by either PCR or immunohistochemistry. The CDR3 length is 13 residues. With V trimmed by 5 bases and J by 1 base, 4 bases remained unmatched. Germline V gene sequence: CDR1 SQVTM, CDR2 ANQGSEA. V and J are TRBV29-1 and TRBJ1-1, with 7 nucleotides matching TRBD1. The specimen comprised peripheral blood, sampled roughly 60 weeks after starting pembrolizumab. The sequence was collected from an adult with mismatch repair-deficient cancer. As DNA, the CDR3 is TGCAGCGTTAGACAGGGAGGGAACACTGAAGCTTTCTTT. Translation: CSVRQGGNTEAFF.